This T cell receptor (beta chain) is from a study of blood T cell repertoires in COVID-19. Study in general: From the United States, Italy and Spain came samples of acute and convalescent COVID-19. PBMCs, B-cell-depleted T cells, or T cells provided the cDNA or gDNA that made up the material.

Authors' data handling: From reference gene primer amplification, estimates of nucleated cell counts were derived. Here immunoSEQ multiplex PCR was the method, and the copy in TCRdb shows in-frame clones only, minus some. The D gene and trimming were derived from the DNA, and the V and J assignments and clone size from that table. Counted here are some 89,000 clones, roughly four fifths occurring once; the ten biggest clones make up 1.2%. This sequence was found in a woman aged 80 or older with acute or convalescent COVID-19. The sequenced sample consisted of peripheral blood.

The DNA of the CDR3 is TGTGCCAGCAGCCAGGACGGACAGGGAGGGAATCAGCCCCAGCATTTT. Translated: CASSQDGQGGNQPQHF. The chain is built from TRBV4-2 and TRBJ1-5, with TRBD1 matching over 8 bases. The CDR3 is made up of 16 amino acids. Germline V gives CDR1 LGHNA, CDR2 YNFKEQ. Germline trimming cut 3 bases from V and 4 bases from J; bases unmatched to any gene: 8.